This TCR beta chain was captured in a study of blood T cells in healthy people across ages. General study results and limits: Relative to aged donors, long-lived donors carried more naive CD4+ cells and displayed higher diversity.

Looked up from germline, CDR1 is SGHRS and CDR2 is YFSETQ. J was trimmed by 6 bases and V by 0 bases; bases with no gene match: 12. CDR3 length: 16 residues. Researchers collected approximately 9.5 milliliters of peripheral blood from every single donor. This clonotype came up a few times. The target antigen is unknown. For the second PCR, which ran for about 6 to 11 cycles, a sample-barcoded 5' primer and a J-beta primer mix were used. TCRdb used MiXCR to reprocess the 5' RACE reads, holding one entry per CDR3 protein. The sample shows approximately 1.5 million distinct CDR3 sequences, 35% to 45% of them seen only once.

The material sequenced was blood. This clonotype was obtained from a woman aged 18-29 years in good health. The rearrangement links TRBV5-1 to TRBJ2-7, with TRBD2 identical over 7 bases. As DNA, the CDR3 is TGCGCCAGCAGCTTGGTCCTAGCGGACTGGCGTTCCGAGCAGTACTTC. The encoded protein is CASSLVLADWRSEQYF.